These T cell receptor beta chains were read from a single sample in a study of vaccination and CD4 T cells after COVID-19. Their antigens remain unidentified. TCRdb re-analysed the PCR reads in MiXCR, keeping a single row per CDR3 protein. This table holds some 20,000 distinct CDR3 sequences, around three fifths found once. The sequencing input was CD4+ T cells from blood, cultured in vitro. The receptors were gathered from a human donor who had recovered from COVID-19. CDR3s include the opening cysteine and the closing phenylalanine or tryptophan. D genes are given only for firm matches. Expanded clones get a size class; other rows say once, few or many, or leave the size out.

j_call clone_size v_call d_call cdr3_aa cdr3_nt
TRBJ2-5 few TRBV5-8 TRBD2 CASSWTSGSYQETQYF TGTGCCAGCAGCTGGACTAGCGGGAGTTACCAAGAGACCCAGTACTTC
TRBJ2-5 NA TRBV27 NA CASRLQETQYF TGTGCCAGCAGGCTCCAAGAGACCCAGTACTTC
TRBJ1-3 NA TRBV7-2 TRBD1 CASSDQQGSGNTIYF TGTGCCAGCAGCGACCAACAGGGGAGCGGAAACACCATATATTTT
TRBJ2-1 NA TRBV20-1 TRBD1 CSARNGGQANNEQFF TGCAGTGCTAGAAACGGAGGACAGGCCAACAATGAGCAGTTCTTC
TRBJ2-7 NA TRBV14 NA CASSQVYEQYF TGTGCCAGCAGCCAAGTATACGAGCAGTACTTC
TRBJ1-1 few TRBV10-3 NA CAISQQGNTEAFF TGTGCCATCAGTCAACAGGGGAACACTGAAGCTTTCTTT
TRBJ2-7 few TRBV27 TRBD1 CASSSKTGDYEQYF TGTGCCAGCAGTTCTAAGACAGGGGACTACGAGCAGTACTTC
TRBJ1-5 few TRBV12-3/TRBV12-4 NA CASSLGSGGNQPQHF TGTGCCAGCAGTTTAGGGTCAGGGGGCAATCAGCCCCAGCATTTT
TRBJ1-5 NA TRBV7-2 NA CASSSDPRQPQHF TGTGCCAGCAGCTCAGACCCTCGGCAGCCCCAGCATTTT
TRBJ2-7 NA TRBV6-1 TRBD2 CASSIRTSGSLYEQYF TGTGCCAGCAGTATTCGGACTAGCGGGAGCTTGTACGAGCAGTACTTC
TRBJ1-1 NA TRBV27 NA CASNPGQPGSTEAFF TGTGCCAGCAACCCGGGACAACCGGGCAGCACTGAAGCTTTCTTT
TRBJ2-5 NA TRBV20-1 TRBD2 CSAGLAGIQETQYF TGCAGTGCCGGTCTAGCGGGAATACAAGAGACCCAGTACTTC
TRBJ2-2 NA TRBV6-2/TRBV6-3 NA CASIRRFVGPNTGELFF TGTGCCAGCATTCGGCGGTTTGTGGGCCCGAACACCGGGGAGCTGTTTTTT
TRBJ2-7 NA TRBV6-1 TRBD1 CASSRTGGDEQYF TGTGCCAGCAGTAGGACAGGGGGAGACGAGCAGTACTTC
TRBJ2-7 NA TRBV5-4 TRBD2 CASRLAGNEQYF TGTGCCAGCAGGTTAGCGGGCAACGAGCAGTACTTC
TRBJ2-3 few TRBV20-1 TRBD1 CSAPGQVTDTQYF TGCAGTGCTCCGGGACAGGTCACAGATACGCAGTATTTT
TRBJ1-1 once TRBV6-1 TRBD1 CASRRLSGTGAFF TGTGCCAGCAGGAGACTTTCCGGGACAGGAGCTTTCTTT
TRBJ1-5 NA TRBV25-1 NA CASSVPGQHF TGTGCCAGCAGTGTACCGGGCCAGCATTTT
TRBJ2-2 NA TRBV7-9 NA CASQPNTGELFF TGTGCCAGCCAACCTAACACCGGGGAGCTGTTTTTT
TRBJ2-1 NA TRBV20-1 TRBD2 CSAHRTSGGRNEQFF TGCAGTGCACACAGGACTAGCGGAGGACGTAATGAGCAGTTCTTC
TRBJ1-3 NA TRBV7-2 NA CASSSTSGNAIYF TGTGCCAGCAGTTCCACCTCTGGAAACGCCATATATTTT
TRBJ2-3 NA TRBV11-2 NA CASSVAAGWGTDTQYF TGTGCCAGCAGCGTTGCCGCCGGTTGGGGCACAGATACGCAGTATTTT
TRBJ1-1 few TRBV7-2 NA CASSLVRRSNTEAFF TGTGCCAGCAGCTTAGTTAGGAGATCCAACACTGAAGCTTTCTTT
TRBJ1-2 NA TRBV20-1 NA CSAGDSDGYTF TGCAGTGCTGGTGACAGTGACGGCTACACCTTC
TRBJ2-3 NA TRBV30 NA CAWKGFTASGKYDTQYF TGTGCCTGGAAGGGCTTCACAGCCTCGGGGAAATACGATACGCAGTATTTT
TRBJ2-7 NA TRBV27 TRBD1 CASSRGQGGSYEQYF TGTGCCAGCAGTCGCGGACAGGGGGGGTCCTACGAGCAGTACTTC
TRBJ2-3 once TRBV7-2 NA CASSSQSSGGTDTQYF TGTGCCAGCAGCTCCCAATCCAGCGGAGGCACAGATACGCAGTATTTT
TRBJ1-1 NA TRBV12-3/TRBV12-4 NA CASSLSIGGNTEAFF TGTGCCAGCAGTTTAAGCATAGGGGGGAACACTGAAGCTTTCTTT
TRBJ1-6 NA TRBV27 TRBD1 CASTRDRDNSPLHF TGTGCCAGCACCAGGGACAGGGATAATTCACCCCTCCACTTT
TRBJ2-7 NA TRBV7-2 TRBD1 CATKTSGTDYEQYF TGTGCCACCAAAACCTCCGGGACAGACTACGAGCAGTACTTC
TRBJ2-7 few TRBV6-5 NA CASSYSKGGNYEQYF TGTGCCAGCAGTTACTCGAAAGGGGGGAACTACGAGCAGTACTTC
TRBJ2-1 NA TRBV24-1 TRBD2 CATSDLRGLAGEEDEQFF TGTGCCACCAGTGACCTCCGGGGACTAGCGGGAGAGGAGGATGAGCAGTTCTTC
TRBJ2-1 once TRBV24-1 NA CATRAAGGSYNEQFF TGTGCCACCAGGGCTGCTGGGGGCTCCTACAATGAGCAGTTCTTC
TRBJ2-5 NA TRBV7-2 NA CASSLSEGVQETQYF TGTGCCAGCAGCTTATCCGAGGGGGTCCAAGAGACCCAGTACTTC
TRBJ2-2 NA TRBV6-1 TRBD2 CATQPAGRGELFF TGTGCCACCCAACCTGCCGGGAGGGGGGAGCTGTTTTTT
TRBJ2-4 NA TRBV10-3 NA CAISESPTAHRNIQYF TGTGCCATCAGTGAGTCCCCTACGGCCCATCGGAACATTCAGTACTTC
TRBJ2-3 NA TRBV7-2 TRBD2 CASSLVPSGGWITDTQYF TGTGCCAGCAGCTTAGTACCTAGCGGGGGTTGGATAACAGATACGCAGTATTTT
TRBJ1-4 NA TRBV30 NA CAWSPLGRSNEKLFF TGTGCCTGGAGCCCTTTGGGACGGTCTAATGAAAAACTGTTTTTT
TRBJ2-5 NA TRBV19 NA CASSRGGTEQETQYF TGTGCCAGTAGTCGAGGGGGGACAGAGCAAGAGACCCAGTACTTC
TRBJ1-6 NA TRBV5-1 NA CASSLVGSPLHF TGTGCCAGCAGCTTGGTGGGGTCACCCCTCCACTTT
TRBJ1-3 NA TRBV28 TRBD1 CASRRQGNSGNTIYF TGTGCCAGCAGGCGACAGGGGAACTCTGGAAACACCATATATTTT
TRBJ2-5 NA TRBV7-2 NA CASSLMGVGETQYF TGTGCCAGCAGCCTAATGGGGGTAGGAGAGACCCAGTACTTC
TRBJ1-4 few TRBV7-9 NA CASSLRGTNEKLFF TGTGCCAGCAGCTTAAGGGGGACTAATGAAAAACTGTTTTTT
TRBJ2-7 NA TRBV12-3/TRBV12-4 NA CASSLRDEQYF TGTGCCAGCAGTTTACGGGATGAGCAGTACTTC
TRBJ2-1 NA TRBV6-5 TRBD2 CASSYRPRLAGGWEQFF TGTGCCAGCAGTTACCGACCTAGACTAGCGGGAGGTTGGGAGCAGTTCTTC
TRBJ2-6 NA TRBV7-9 TRBD1 CASSPTDRPGANVLTF TGTGCCAGCAGCCCTACGGACAGGCCTGGGGCCAACGTCCTGACTTTC
TRBJ1-5 few TRBV6-1 NA CASSGETDQPQHF TGTGCCAGCAGTGGGGAGACGGATCAGCCCCAGCATTTT
TRBJ1-1 NA TRBV5-1 NA CASSSKNTEAFF TGCGCCAGCAGCTCTAAGAACACTGAAGCTTTCTTT
TRBJ1-5 few TRBV20-1 NA CSASWGAGQPQHF TGCAGTGCTAGTTGGGGGGCTGGTCAGCCCCAGCATTTT